The clone carrying this TCR beta chain was counted a few times. Its antigen is not identified. The sample comes from a study of T cell repertoires in cytomegalovirus infection. Across the study: Indicated by public TCR beta signatures were CMV infection and matching HLA type.

V lost 3 bases and J lost 3, with 8 bases in between. The CDR3 sequence is 13 residues long. Germline V CDR1 and CDR2: SGHTA, FQGTGA. In TCRdb, the reads were re-called with MiXCR into one record per CDR3 protein. The sample has around 360,000 distinct CDR3 sequences, about 35% seen once. The input for sequencing was cultured PBMCs, taken from culture after CMV antigen stimulation. The receptor was isolated from a human donor in good health (CMV status not recorded). Some clones in this sample may be carry-over from other donors' samples. The V gene is TRBV7-3, the J gene TRBJ1-1; no reliable D call. The CDR3 loop reads CASSFKADTEAFF. The DNA for the CDR3 is TGTGCCAGCAGCTTTAAGGCTGACACTGAAGCTTTCTTT.